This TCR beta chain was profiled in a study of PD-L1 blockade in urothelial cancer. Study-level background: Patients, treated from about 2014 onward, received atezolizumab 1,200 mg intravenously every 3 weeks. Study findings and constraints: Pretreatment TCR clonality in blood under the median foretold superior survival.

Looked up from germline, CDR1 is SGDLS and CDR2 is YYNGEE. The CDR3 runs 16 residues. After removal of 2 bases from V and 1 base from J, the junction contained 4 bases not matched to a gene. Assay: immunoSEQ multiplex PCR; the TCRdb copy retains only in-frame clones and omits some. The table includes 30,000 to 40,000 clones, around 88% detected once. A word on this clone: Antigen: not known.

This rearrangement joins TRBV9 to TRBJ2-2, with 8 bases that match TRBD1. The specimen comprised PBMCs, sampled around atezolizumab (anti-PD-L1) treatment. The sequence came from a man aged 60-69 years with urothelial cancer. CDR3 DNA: TGTGCCAGCAGCGTCCGGACAGGGTGGAACACCGGGGAGCTGTTTTTT. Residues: CASSVRTGWNTGELFF.